The next 22 T cell receptor beta chains were all read from a single sample in a study of post-analysis software for immune sequencing data (dated by TCRdb to about 2015). Here is what the overall study found, with its caveats: Patients showed significantly higher frequencies than controls for several TRBV segments, among them TRBV5-6, TRBV5-1 and TRBV20-1.

No antigen has been assigned to these receptors. The library was made by PCR. The sequencer was an Illumina HiSeq 2500. Unique molecular identifiers were incorporated into TCR beta cDNA libraries to reduce PCR and sequencing biases. The public reads were reprocessed in TCRdb via fastp at Q25 and MiXCR, keeping in-frame beta chains. Identical CDR3 proteins give one entry, which carries the most common genes and DNA. This sample holds roughly 540,000 distinct CDR3 sequences; roughly 34% were observed only once. The leading ten clones occupy around 6% of the sample. The sequencing sample was made of blood. These receptors were obtained from a girl aged 2-17 years with multiple sclerosis.

This sequence joins TRBV29-1 and TRBJ2-2, with TRBD2 as a possible D gene (5 bases). The V and J ends lost 3 bases and 6 bases respectively, with 17 bases between them. The CDR3 sequence is 15 residues long. Germline V gene lookup returns CDR1 SQVTM and CDR2 ANQGSEA. The CDR3 is CSVESDRLRAGELFF. The CDR3 DNA is TGCAGCGTTGAGTCCGACCGGCTGAGGGCCGGGGAGCTGTTTTTT.

This clonotype has just a few counts. This sequence joins TRBV11-2 and TRBJ2-5, with 10 bases fitting TRBD2. With 6 bases clipped from V and 4 bases from J, the junction kept 5 bases outside the gene matches. This CDR3 comprises 14 residues. Germline loops: CDR1 SGHAT, CDR2 FQNNGV. CDR3 in amino acids: CASSPTSGVETQYF. The CDR3 DNA follows: TGTGCCAGCAGTCCAACTAGCGGGGTAGAGACCCAGTACTTC.

This clonotype showed up just a few times. The chain carries TRBV9 and TRBJ2-7; possibly TRBD1 for D (6 bases). Germline CDR1 reads SGDLS; CDR2 reads YYNGEE. This CDR3 region has 13 residues. The ends were cut back, 3 bases at V and 3 bases at J, with 10 bases in the middle. The CDR3 region has the DNA TGTGCCAGCAGCGCATCAGGGGACTACGAGCAGTACTTC. Protein: CASSASGDYEQYF. The variable domain in full, completed from reference TRBV9 and TRBJ2-7, reads DSGVTQTPKHLITATGQRVTLRCSPRSGDLSVYWYQQSLDQGLQFLIQYYNGEERAKGNILERFSAQQFPDLHSELNLSSLELGDSALYFCASSASGDYEQYFGPGTRLTVT.

This rearrangement joins TRBV13 to TRBJ2-1, with 14 nucleotides matching TRBD2. J was trimmed by 0 bases and V by 5 bases; bases with no gene match: 9. The CDR3 extends over 19 amino acids. Looked up from germline, CDR1 is PRHDT and CDR2 is FYEKMQ (reference sequence). The CDR3 loop reads CASSLRGLAGASSYNEQFF. As DNA, the CDR3 is TGTGCCAGCAGCCTACGGGGACTAGCGGGGGCCAGCTCCTACAATGAGCAGTTCTTC.

V and J are TRBV11-2 and TRBJ2-1; D might be TRBD2 (7 bases). The CDR3 is made up of 15 amino acids. V lost 7 bases and J lost 7, with 20 bases in between. CDR1 SGHAT and CDR2 FQNNGV come from the germline V gene. This CDR3 is CASNSWGGRWNEQFF. DNA of the CDR3: TGTGCCAGCAACTCATGGGGGGGGCGATGGAATGAGCAGTTCTTC.

This rearrangement joins TRBV5-4 to TRBJ2-3; D possibly uses TRBD1 or TRBD2 (6 bases each). The V and J ends lost 8 bases and 2 bases respectively, with 18 bases between them. Germline lookup yields CDR1 SGHNT and CDR2 YYREEE (reference sequence). The CDR3 consists of 15 residues. As DNA, the CDR3 is TGTGCCAGTGACTTAGGGGGGTCGTCCACAGATACGCAGTATTTT. Encoded protein: CASDLGGSSTDTQYF.

The V gene is TRBV5-5, the J gene TRBJ2-5, with D uncertain. The V end lost 0 bases, the J end lost 5 bases, and 17 bases lay between the germline ends. Germline values: CDR1 SGHKS, CDR2 YYEKEE (reference sequence). The CDR3 runs 16 residues. Here the CDR3 reads CASSLGPVHPTETQYF. CDR3 sequence (DNA): TGTGCCAGCAGCTTGGGTCCAGTCCACCCCACGGAGACCCAGTACTTC.

In the case of this clonotype: A much more abundant neighbour one base away suggests this may be a read error. The chain has TRBV15 and TRBJ1-2, with TRBD1 identical over 11 bases. Germline V lookup: CDR1 LNHNV, CDR2 YYDKDF (reference sequence). The CDR3 is made up of 15 amino acids. DNA of the CDR3: TGTACCACAGGACAGGGGGCATCGACCTTCTATGGCTACACCTTC. The encoded protein is CTTGQGASTFYGYTF. The whole variable domain, remainder taken from reference TRBV15 and TRBJ1-2, is DAMVIQNPRYQVTQFGKPVTLSCSQTLNHNVMYWYQQKSSQAPKLLFHYYDKDFNNEADTPDNFQSRRPNTSFCFLDIRSPGLGDTAMYLCTTGQGASTFYGYTFGSGTRLTVV.

The J gene is TRBJ1-5, the V gene TRBV6-2 or TRBV6-3, with D perhaps TRBD1 (5 bases). V lost 2 bases and J lost 5, with 7 bases in between. From germline, CDR1 is MNHEY and CDR2 SVGEGT. The CDR3 runs to 13 residues. The CDR3 DNA reads TGTGCCAGCAGTTACGGCAGGGATCAGCCCCAGCATTTT. Translating gives CASSYGRDQPQHF.

The gene calls are TRBV20-1 and TRBJ2-5; D may be TRBD2 (6 bases). Per the germline V gene, CDR1 is DFQATT and CDR2 is SNEGSKA (reference sequence). Between the trimmed V and J ends, which lost 6 bases and 3 bases, there was a span of 14 bases. The CDR3 covers 13 residues. CDR3 residues: CSASGRYKETQYF. The DNA for the CDR3 is TGCAGTGCCTCCGGGAGATACAAAGAGACCCAGTACTTC.

The chain links TRBV20-1 to TRBJ2-1; TRBD2 aligns across 7 bases. V was pared by 0 bases and J by 0 bases, with 11 bases of the junction left unmatched. Germline V lookup: CDR1 DFQATT, CDR2 SNEGSKA (reference sequence). The CDR3 loop spans 18 amino acids. CDR3: CSARDWRTRGSSYNEQFF. CDR3 coding DNA: TGCAGTGCTAGAGATTGGAGGACTAGAGGGAGCTCCTACAATGAGCAGTTCTTC.

This clonotype was seen repeatedly, ten times or more. Relative to the germline gene, one junction end is altered; a read error may explain this. This rearrangement joins TRBV5-1 to TRBJ2-5; D not certain. The CDR3 sequence is 12 residues long. CDR1 SGHRS and CDR2 YFSETQ come from the germline V gene. The CDR3 spells CASSLEQETQYF. CDR3 nucleotides: TGTGCCAGCAGTTTAGAGCAAGAGACCCAGTACTTC. Full variable domain (remainder filled in from reference TRBV5-1 and TRBJ2-5): KAGVTQTPRYLIKTRGQQVTLSCSPISGHRSVSWYQQTPGQGLQFLFEYFSETQRNKGNFPGRFSGRQFSNSRSEMNVSTLELGDSALYLCASSLEQETQYFGPGTRLLVL.

The chain carries TRBV18 and TRBJ1-1; 7 bases map to TRBD1. CDR1 is KGHSH, CDR2 LQKENI, per germline. Trimming took 1 base from V and 7 from J; bases not matched to a gene: 3. This CDR3 has 13 residues. The CDR3: CASSPLRDSEAFF. In DNA form, the CDR3 reads TGTGCCAGCTCACCACTACGGGACAGTGAAGCTTTCTTT.

This clonotype has a handful of counts. The chain links TRBV7-3 to TRBJ1-1, with a weak D call TRBD1 (5 bases). CDR3 length: 13 residues. The germline V gene has CDR1 SGHTA and CDR2 FQGTGA. V shed 5 bases and J shed 8 bases, with 15 bases lying between them. In nucleotides, the CDR3 is TGTGCCAGCAGCCTCGACAGAGACTCCGAAGCTTTCTTT. The encoded protein is CASSLDRDSEAFF.

The genes are TRBV28 and TRBJ2-5; D possibly corresponds to TRBD1 (6 bases). V shed 2 bases and J shed 0 bases, with 10 bases lying between them. There are 15 residues in the CDR3. CDR1 is MDHEN, CDR2 SYDVKM, per germline. CDR3 nucleotide sequence: TGTGCCAGCAGTTTAAGGGGGATCGACCAAGAGACCCAGTACTTC. Its protein is CASSLRGIDQETQYF. The complete variable domain, with remaining parts taken from reference TRBV28 and TRBJ2-5, reads DVKVTQSSRYLVKRTGEKVFLECVQDMDHENMFWYRQDPGLGLRLIYFSYDVKMKEKGDIPEGYSVSREKKERFSLILESASTNQTSMYLCASSLRGIDQETQYFGPGTRLLVL.

Only a few counts were recorded for this clonotype. This chain uses TRBV7-9 with TRBJ1-5; possible D gene TRBD1, 6 bases. V was shortened by 5 bases and J by 9 bases, with 17 bases between the two germline ends. The CDR3 length is 14 residues. Germline loops: CDR1 SEHNR, CDR2 FQNEAQ (reference sequence). CDR3 protein: CASSQDSPGGPQHF. The CDR3 nucleotides read TGTGCCAGCAGCCAGGACAGCCCGGGCGGGCCCCAGCATTTT.

This rearrangement joins TRBV5-1 to TRBJ2-5, with 8 bases matching TRBD1. The end of the DNA aligns better with TRBJ2-7, so the J call may be wrong. This CDR3 spans 13 amino acids. The germline V gene encodes CDR1 SGHRS and CDR2 YFSETQ. The CDR3 nucleotides are TGCGCCAGCAGCCCCCGGGACAGGTACGAGCAGTACTTC. Its translation is CASSPRDRYEQYF.

This clonotype showed up just a few times. V usage is TRBV10-2 and J usage is TRBJ2-1, with D possibly TRBD2 on 7 matching bases. Trimming removed 3 bases at V and 2 bases at J, with 11 bases between. Looked up from germline, CDR1 is WSHSY and CDR2 is SAAADI. The CDR3 has 15 residues. The CDR3 loop reads CASSDWEGAYNEQFF. For the CDR3, the DNA is TGCGCCAGCAGTGATTGGGAGGGGGCCTACAATGAGCAGTTCTTC.

A few counts support this clonotype. The V call is TRBV25-1, the J call TRBJ2-5, with no clear D. This CDR3 contains 16 residues. The germline CDR1 and CDR2 sequences are MGHDK and SYGVNS. Trimming left V 2 bases short and J 1 base short, with 14 bases between. CDR3 sequence reads: CASSEGWATFQETQYF. The DNA of the CDR3 is TGTGCCAGCAGTGAAGGATGGGCGACCTTCCAAGAGACCCAGTACTTC.

This clonotype was seen a few times. The chain carries TRBV18 and TRBJ2-1, with 11 bases fitting TRBD2. The germline gives CDR1 KGHSH, CDR2 LQKENI. The CDR3 contains 16 residues. V shed 3 bases and J 2 bases; nucleotides not matched to a gene: 3. CDR3 protein: CASSPLAGGAYNEQFF. The CDR3 DNA reads TGTGCCAGCTCACCCCTAGCGGGGGGAGCCTACAATGAGCAGTTCTTC.

This chain connects TRBV4-1 to TRBJ2-3; tentative D call: TRBD1 (6 bases). Trimming left V 2 bases short and J 10 bases short, with 22 bases between. Germline V gives CDR1 MGHRA, CDR2 YSYEKL. CDR3 size: 16 residues. The CDR3 sequence is CASSQLQGFNLEAQYF. CDR3 DNA sequence: TGCGCCAGCAGCCAATTACAGGGTTTCAACCTAGAGGCGCAGTATTTT.

The genes are TRBV7-6 and TRBJ1-5; D gene uncertain. The length of the CDR3 is 13 residues. Germline values: CDR1 SGHVS, CDR2 FNYEAQ. Trimming removed 2 bases from V and 7 bases from J, with 9 bases in between. The CDR3, as DNA: TGTGCCAGCAGCTTATCGTTGGGACAGCCCCAGCATTTT. Encoded protein: CASSLSLGQPQHF.